The 6 T cell receptor beta chains below all came from one sample that was sequenced in a study of T cells in localized non-small cell lung cancer. TCRdb's copy holds only in-frame clones and misses some; the assay was immunoSEQ multiplex PCR. Among about 59,000 clones listed, 80% to 90% were seen once. The sequences come from peripheral blood, collected before any cancer treatment. The receptors come from a man aged 40-75 years with stage I squamous cell lung carcinoma.

CDR3: CASSQGAKGIQYF. The CDR3 coding sequence is TGCGCCAGCAGCCAGGGGGCCAAGGGCATTCAGTACTTC. The chain employs TRBV4-1 and TRBJ2-4; D is perhaps TRBD1 (6 bases). This CDR3 is 13 amino acids long. Germline CDR1 is MGHRA and CDR2 is YSYEKL. Trimming shortened V by 3 bases and J by 9 bases, and 12 bases separated the two germline ends.

The chain employs TRBV9 and TRBJ2-1; the D gene is possibly TRBD2 (7 bases). Trimming shortened V by 4 bases and J by 6 bases, and 20 bases separated the two germline ends. The CDR3 is 16 residues long. Looked up from germline, CDR1 is SGDLS and CDR2 is YYNGEE. CDR3 DNA sequence: TGTGCCAGCAGCCTCAAGGGGGGGAGTCTATTCAATGAGCAGTTCTTC. It codes for CASSLKGGSLFNEQFF. Filled out from reference TRBV9 and TRBJ2-1, the complete variable domain reads DSGVTQTPKHLITATGQRVTLRCSPRSGDLSVYWYQQSLDQGLQFLIQYYNGEERAKGNILERFSAQQFPDLHSELNLSSLELGDSALYFCASSLKGGSLFNEQFFGPGTRLTVL.

The rearrangement uses TRBV7-6 and TRBJ2-7; 7 bases line up with TRBD2. The junction had 9 bases not matched to a gene; V was cut back by 4 bases and J by 3 bases. This CDR3 is 15 amino acids long. From germline, CDR1 is SGHVS and CDR2 FNYEAQ. The CDR3 coding sequence is TGTGCCAGCAGCTCCTCTAGCGGTAACTTCTACGAGCAGTACTTC. It yields the protein CASSSSSGNFYEQYF.

Comment on this clone: A read error may account for a junction end that differs from germline. The V and J genes are TRBV7-7 and TRBJ2-1; possibly TRBD2 for D (6 bases). The CDR3 length is 14 residues. Looked up from germline, CDR1 is SSHAT and CDR2 is FNYEAQ (reference sequence). The CDR3 reads CASSLSRTNGEQFF. The CDR3 nucleotides are TGTGCTAGCAGCTTATCCCGGACTAACGGTGAGCAGTTCTTC.

This clone showed up just once. V is TRBV5-1 and J is TRBJ2-5; the D is unclear. Trimming stripped 2 bases from V and 2 bases from J, with 7 bases between. Germline assignment: CDR1 SGHRS and CDR2 YFSETQ. The CDR3 has 13 residues. The CDR3 loop is CASSFAGQETQYF. The CDR3 DNA sequence: TGCGCCAGCAGCTTTGCCGGTCAAGAGACCCAGTACTTC. Looking up the rest from reference TRBV5-1 and TRBJ2-5 gives the full variable domain: KAGVTQTPRYLIKTRGQQVTLSCSPISGHRSVSWYQQTPGQGLQFLFEYFSETQRNKGNFPGRFSGRQFSNSRSEMNVSTLELGDSALYLCASSFAGQETQYFGPGTRLLVL.

The chain has TRBV28 and TRBJ2-1; 7 nucleotides match TRBD1. Germline assignment: CDR1 MDHEN and CDR2 SYDVKM. The CDR3 is made up of 14 amino acids. V lost 2 bases, J lost 8 bases, and 6 bases stayed unmatched. The CDR3 bases are TGTGCCAGCAGTTTACCGCGGACAGGCGATGAGCAGTTCTTC. Protein: CASSLPRTGDEQFF.